This T cell receptor (beta chain) was captured in a study of T-cell memory formation after mild COVID-19. Overall study context: In these data, TCR clusters were largely donor specific. Study observations and caveats: Cross-reactive memory seemingly joined, as some responding clones were found in pre-infection memory.

Regarding this clonotype: The antigen is unknown.

TCRdb reprocessed the 5' RACE reads with MiXCR, giving one entry per CDR3 protein. Here the sample spans fewer than 400,000 distinct CDR3 sequences, over 10% being singletons. V was cut by 0 bases and J by 5 bases, with 8 bases left in between. Germline V gene sequence: CDR1 SGHRS, CDR2 YFSETQ. CDR3 length equals 14 residues. The chain is built from TRBV5-1 and TRBJ1-4; D gene uncertain. This sequence was found in a man aged 18 to 29 who had mild COVID-19 (a few samples of this study predate the infection). Cell type and time point are not known. The sequenced material came from PBMCs or a T cell subset sorted from them (not recorded which). DNA of the CDR3: TGCGCCAGCAGCTTGGACAGCATGAATGAAAAACTGTTTTTT. Translated, it gives CASSLDSMNEKLFF.